This TCR beta chain emerged from a study of cytomegalovirus exposure and HLA in healthy donors. Study-wide context: Sequencing of 150 million to 200 million T cells in an earlier analysis found more than 100 million unique TCR beta sequences. Study-wide results and caveats: Presence/absence analyses assumed roughly uniform sequencing depth across donors, which may not hold.

Participants comprised healthy donors of bone marrow. The PCR had 60 Vbeta and 13 Jbeta primers. Produced via immunoSEQ multiplex PCR; TCRdb's table is partial and in-frame only. The sample contains 82,000 or so clones, approximately 74% of which appear only once. The CDR3 sequence is 15 residues long. V lost 1 base, J lost 2 bases, and 11 bases lay in between. CDR1 and CDR2 (germline): LNHNV, YYDKDF (reference sequence). Concerning this clone: The antigen remains undetermined.

V usage is TRBV15 and J usage is TRBJ1-2; D is uncertain. The source is a woman between 50 and 59 years old in good health and CMV-seropositive. The sequenced sample consisted of PBMCs. CDR3 sequence (DNA): TGTGCCACCAGCAGAGTGTTAACAGAGAACTATGGCTACACCTTC. This encodes CATSRVLTENYGYTF.